Below, 21 T cell receptor beta chains from the same sample are listed, as sequenced in a study of blood T cells in healthy people across ages (dated by TCRdb to between 2014 and 2017). Preparation of the library involved 5' RACE. Sequencing took place on an Illumina HiSeq 2500. The second PCR ran for about 7 to 11 cycles and used a J-beta primer mix along with a sample-barcoded 5' primer. TCRdb ran its own pipeline on the public reads, namely fastp trimming at Q25 and MiXCR clone calling, and kept in-frame beta chains. Identical CDR3 protein sequences are pooled into one entry, listed with their most common genes and DNA. For this sample the table gives more than 1.4 million distinct CDR3 sequences, of which around 42% were detected only once. Approximately 7.9% of the sample lies in the top ten. Sequencing was performed on blood. These receptors all come from a woman aged 18-29 years in good health.

This clonotype turned up a few times. J is TRBJ2-5 and V is TRBV11-2; 8 bases match TRBD2. With V trimmed by 1 base and J by 4 bases, 11 bases remained unmatched. CDR1 and CDR2 from the germline V gene are SGHAT and FQNNGV. The CDR3 is 17 residues long. The CDR3 sequence: CASSLGAARGAGETQYF. The CDR3 region has the DNA TGTGCCAGCAGCTTAGGGGCGGCGCGGGGGGCCGGAGAGACCCAGTACTTC.

The genes are TRBV18 and TRBJ2-5; possibly TRBD1 for D (6 bases). Germline V gene data show CDR1 as KGHSH and CDR2 as LQKENI. V lost 2 bases and J 5 bases, leaving 18 bases between the germline ends. The CDR3 is 16 residues long. For the CDR3, the DNA is TGTGCCAGCTCACCAAGAGACAGGTCCCCTGGCGAGACCCAGTACTTC. Amino acid sequence: CASSPRDRSPGETQYF.

This clonotype was picked up a small number of times. The chain links TRBV6-5 to TRBJ1-2, with D possibly TRBD1 on 5 matching bases. Germline V gene sequence: CDR1 MNHEY, CDR2 SVGAGI. The V and J ends lost 7 bases and 7 bases respectively, with 10 bases between them. CDR3 length: 11 residues. The CDR3 is CASTAGLGYTF. In DNA form, the CDR3 reads TGTGCCAGCACCGCAGGGCTTGGCTACACCTTC.

V gene TRBV7-9 combines with J gene TRBJ1-6; tentative D call: TRBD1 (6 bases). Germline CDR1 and CDR2: SEHNR and FQNEAQ (reference sequence). CDR3 length equals 14 residues. V lost 5 bases and J lost 8, with 13 bases in between. The CDR3 DNA reads TGTGCCAGCAGCGGGGGGCGCGCGGATTCACCCCTCCACTTT. Amino acid sequence: CASSGGRADSPLHF.

This clonotype was picked up a small number of times. The chain couples TRBV10-3 to TRBJ2-3, with TRBD2 as a possible D gene (7 bases). Trimming removed 4 bases at V and 0 bases at J, with 11 bases between. Germline CDR1 ENHRY, CDR2 SYGVKD. The length of the CDR3 is 15 residues. This CDR3 reads CAISGRGTSTDTQYF. The CDR3 DNA follows: TGTGCCATCAGTGGGCGGGGGACAAGCACAGATACGCAGTATTTT.

Regarding this clonotype: A junction end diverges from the germline sequence, so it may reflect a read error. This chain links TRBV15 with TRBJ1-4, with D hard to call. Germline values: CDR1 LNHNV, CDR2 YYDKDF (reference sequence). This CDR3 spans 15 amino acids. The CDR3 sequence: CAISRDSGSNEKLFF. The DNA of the CDR3 is TGTGCCATCAGCAGAGATTCCGGCTCCAATGAAAAACTGTTTTTT.

This chain connects TRBV2 to TRBJ2-5; a weak D match, TRBD2 (5 bases). The CDR3 runs 15 residues. V lost 3 bases and J lost 2, with 13 bases in between. Looked up from germline, CDR1 is SNHLY and CDR2 is FYNNEI. The CDR3 coding sequence is TGTGCCAGCAGTGACCGTAGCGCCGCTCAAGAGACCCAGTACTTC. Translating gives CASSDRSAAQETQYF.

A note on this clonotype: A read error is possible here, since a much larger clone lies one base away. The V gene is TRBV7-9, the J gene TRBJ2-3; D unresolved. Trimming removed 11 bases at V and 4 bases at J, with 7 bases between. The CDR3 loop spans 10 amino acids. Germline values: CDR1 SEHNR, CDR2 FQNEAQ (reference sequence). The CDR3 DNA reads as TGTGCCTGCGCGGCAGATACGCAGTATTTT. This codes for CACAADTQYF.

The rearrangement links TRBV20-1 to TRBJ1-5; D is uncertain. V shed 3 bases and J shed 2 bases, with 8 bases lying between them. This CDR3 region has 13 residues. Germline V gives CDR1 DFQATT, CDR2 SNEGSKA (reference sequence). This CDR3 reads CSASDGGNQPQHF. The CDR3 DNA is TGCAGTGCTAGCGACGGAGGCAATCAGCCCCAGCATTTT.

This clonotype occurred a few times. The rearrangement joins TRBV5-1 to TRBJ2-4, with TRBD1 as a possible D gene (6 bases). CDR1 and CDR2 from the germline V gene are SGHRS and YFSETQ. V was shortened by 4 bases and J by 1 base, with 12 bases between the two germline ends. This CDR3 spans 15 amino acids. CDR3 amino acids: CASSHGGKAKNIQYF. The CDR3 region has the DNA TGCGCCAGCAGCCATGGGGGCAAGGCCAAAAACATTCAGTACTTC.

The table lists this clonotype with a few counts. This sequence joins TRBV28 and TRBJ1-6, with a tentative D call TRBD1 (5 bases). With 2 bases removed from V and 12 bases from J, the gap between germline ends came to 14 bases. CDR1 is MDHEN, CDR2 SYDVKM, per germline. The CDR3 consists of 14 residues. In DNA, the CDR3 is TGTGCCAGCAGTTTACCAGGGAGCCAACGACCCCTCCACTTT. This encodes CASSLPGSQRPLHF.

This sequence joins TRBV25-1 and TRBJ1-2; the D gene is possibly TRBD1 (5 bases). CDR3 length: 14 amino acids. Deletions cut 1 base from V and 4 bases from J, with 10 bases between. Germline CDR1 MGHDK, CDR2 SYGVNS. The CDR3 sequence is CASSESGGAYGYTF. Written as DNA, the CDR3 is TGTGCCAGCAGTGAATCGGGCGGGGCCTATGGCTACACCTTC.

V and J are TRBV20-1 and TRBJ2-5; 11 bases agree with TRBD2. The CDR3 is 16 residues long. Looked up from germline, CDR1 is DFQATT and CDR2 is SNEGSKA (reference sequence). V shed 6 bases and J 2 bases; nucleotides not matched to a gene: 11. The CDR3 nucleotides read TGCAGTGCGGGTGGTGGGACTAGCGGACTTCAAGAGACCCAGTACTTC. Its protein product is CSAGGGTSGLQETQYF.

This chain connects TRBV24-1 to TRBJ2-5; D is perhaps TRBD2 (6 bases). The CDR3 has 15 amino acids. Deletions cut 2 bases from V and 2 bases from J, with 11 bases between. CDR1 and CDR2 (germline): KGHDR, SFDVKD. The CDR3 loop reads CATSDSAGPQETQYF. The CDR3 nucleotides are TGTGCCACCAGTGATTCGGCGGGACCGCAAGAGACCCAGTACTTC.

This chain links TRBV20-1 with TRBJ2-3; 9 bases are a match to TRBD1. This CDR3 region has 14 residues. V was pared by 5 bases and J by 2 bases, with 5 bases of the junction left unmatched. Germline V gene lookup returns CDR1 DFQATT and CDR2 SNEGSKA (reference sequence). The CDR3 nucleotides are TGCAGTGCTGAGTGGACAGGGGACACAGATACGCAGTATTTT. This sequence encodes CSAEWTGDTDTQYF.

V is TRBV30 and J is TRBJ1-1; the D is unclear. This CDR3 region has 13 residues. The V end lost 4 bases, the J end lost 0 bases, and 9 bases lay between the germline ends. Germline CDR1 reads GTSNPN; CDR2 reads SVGIG (reference sequence). This CDR3 is CAWKRSMNTEAFF. The CDR3 bases are TGTGCCTGGAAGAGGAGCATGAACACTGAAGCTTTCTTT. Looking up the rest from reference TRBV30 and TRBJ1-1 gives the full variable domain: SQTIHQWPATLVQPVGSPLSLECTVEGTSNPNLYWYRQAAGRGLQLLFYSVGIGQISSEVPQNLSASRPQDRQFILSSKKLLLSDSGFYLCAWKRSMNTEAFFGQGTRLTVV.

The CDR3 DNA reads TGTGCCAGCAGCCAAGGGGTTAGCTCAACCTACGAGCAGTACTTC. It yields the protein CASSQGVSSTYEQYF. This chain connects TRBV4-2 to TRBJ2-7; D is unresolved. Germline V gene data show CDR1 as LGHNA and CDR2 as YNFKEQ. Trimming stripped 1 base from V and 2 bases from J, with 12 bases between. This CDR3 comprises 15 residues.

V and J are TRBV5-1 and TRBJ2-4; 9 positions agree with TRBD1. This CDR3 region has 18 residues. Germline V gives CDR1 SGHRS, CDR2 YFSETQ. The V segment lost 3 bases and the J segment 0 bases; nucleotides outside the gene matches: 10. As DNA, the CDR3 is TGCGCCAGCAGCTGGGACAGGGAGGCGACGATAGCCAAAAACATTCAGTACTTC. Translating gives CASSWDREATIAKNIQYF.

This rearrangement joins TRBV12-3 or TRBV12-4 to TRBJ2-3; the D is unclear. CDR3 length: 13 residues. Trimming took 5 bases from V and 2 from J, leaving 8 bases between them. CDR3 DNA sequence: TGTGCCAGCAGTCTGACCCTCACAGATACGCAGTATTTT. It encodes CASSLTLTDTQYF.

This clonotype was detected a few times. V is TRBV5-1 and J is TRBJ2-1; 7 nucleotides line up with TRBD2. Germline values: CDR1 SGHRS, CDR2 YFSETQ. The CDR3 extends over 16 amino acids. Germline trimming cut 0 bases from V and 5 bases from J; bases unmatched to any gene: 8. The CDR3 spells CASSLDSSGPHNEQFF. In DNA form, the CDR3 reads TGCGCCAGCAGCTTGGATAGTAGCGGGCCTCACAATGAGCAGTTCTTC.

The chain recombines TRBV2 with TRBJ2-3; tentative D call: TRBD1 (5 bases). The CDR3 contains 16 residues. The V end was cut by 6 bases, the J end by 0 bases, with 16 bases between. Germline CDR1 is SNHLY and CDR2 is FYNNEI. CDR3 loop: CASRVWGSVSTDTQYF. For the CDR3, the DNA is TGTGCCAGCAGGGTCTGGGGCTCGGTCAGCACAGATACGCAGTATTTT.